These 23 T cell receptor beta chains originate from one sample sequenced in a study of PD-1 and CTLA-4 blockade in melanoma. Sequenced by immunoSEQ multiplex PCR; TCRdb stores in-frame clones only, minus some. The sample includes tens of thousands of clones, 88% seen only once; the top ten take 5% to 6.5%. This sample comprised CD8+ T cells from peripheral blood, obtained from a patient given anti-PD-1 treatment. Every receptor here comes from a human donor with melanoma.

This clone was picked up a small number of times. The V call is TRBV24-1, the J call TRBJ1-4; D is possibly TRBD1 (5 bases). This CDR3 has 17 amino acids. Germline V gene data show CDR1 as KGHDR and CDR2 as SFDVKD. The V gene lost 2 bases and the J gene lost 0 bases, with 12 bases spanning the gap. CDR3 region: CATSDSGWGPTNEKLFF. The CDR3 nucleotides read TGTGCCACCAGTGATTCGGGTTGGGGACCAACTAATGAAAAACTGTTTTTT.

Only a few counts were recorded for this clone. The V gene is TRBV7-8, the J gene TRBJ1-5, with a possible D match to TRBD1 (6 bases). The ends were cut back, 3 bases at V and 1 base at J, with 13 bases in the middle. Germline V gene data show CDR1 as SGHVS and CDR2 as FQNEAQ. The CDR3 is 16 residues long. The CDR3 loop is CASSLGGGPSNQPQHF. The CDR3 bases are TGTGCCAGCAGCTTGGGAGGGGGACCGAGCAATCAGCCCCAGCATTTT.

V gene TRBV28 combines with J gene TRBJ2-7, with a weak D call TRBD1 (5 bases). The V end lost 6 bases, the J end lost 7 bases, and 10 bases lay between the germline ends. The CDR3 has 11 residues. The germline V gene encodes CDR1 MDHEN and CDR2 SYDVKM. CDR3 nucleotide sequence: TGTGCCAGCAGGTCTGGGGCAGAGCAGTACTTC. It specifies CASRSGAEQYF.

The rearrangement links TRBV9 to TRBJ2-2; no clear D gene. The CDR3 length is 13 residues. V lost 3 bases to trimming and J lost 2 bases, with 5 bases between them. Germline assignment: CDR1 SGDLS and CDR2 YYNGEE. For the CDR3, the DNA is TGTGCCAGCAGCGACAGCAACACCGGGGAGCTGTTTTTT. Translating it yields CASSDSNTGELFF.

The CDR3 DNA sequence: TGTGCCAGCAGCCCCCCGGGACAGGGCAATCAGCCCCAGCATTTT. Its translation is CASSPPGQGNQPQHF. The V and J genes are TRBV7-9 and TRBJ1-5; 8 bases line up with TRBD1. CDR1 and CDR2 (germline): SEHNR, FQNEAQ (reference sequence). The trim removed 5 bases at V and 2 bases at J, leaving 5 bases unmatched. The CDR3 is 15 residues long.

V usage is TRBV28 and J usage is TRBJ2-7; tentative D call: TRBD2 (6 bases). Germline CDR1 MDHEN, CDR2 SYDVKM. The CDR3 consists of 18 residues. V was cut by 7 bases and J by 0 bases, with 25 bases left in between. CDR3 sequence reads: CASTSPRAGPTISYEQYF. In nucleotides, the CDR3 is TGTGCCAGCACCTCCCCGCGGGCGGGGCCGACTATCTCCTACGAGCAGTACTTC.

The chain joins TRBV28 to TRBJ2-7, with TRBD1 identical over 8 bases. Germline trimming cut 6 bases from V and 1 base from J; bases unmatched to any gene: 11. The CDR3 spans 16 residues. Looked up from germline, CDR1 is MDHEN and CDR2 is SYDVKM. The CDR3 is CASRSEDRGHSYEQYF. The DNA for the CDR3 is TGTGCCAGCAGGTCAGAAGACAGGGGCCATTCCTACGAGCAGTACTTC.

The chain employs TRBV4-3 and TRBJ2-5; TRBD2 matches 7 bases. There are 14 residues in the CDR3. Germline-derived CDR1 and CDR2 are LGHNA and YSLEER. V lost 4 bases, J lost 5 bases, and 7 bases stayed unmatched. The CDR3 DNA sequence: TGCGCCAGCAGCCCCAACTTGGGGGGGGAGACCCAGTACTTC. It specifies CASSPNLGGETQYF.

This chain uses TRBV5-6 with TRBJ2-1; no clear D gene. The germline CDR1 and CDR2 sequences are SGHDT and YYEEEE. The CDR3 runs 13 residues. The V and J ends lost 0 bases and 5 bases respectively, with 6 bases between them. In DNA, the CDR3 is TGTGCCAGCAGCTTGGGGCTGAACAATGAGCAGTTCTTC. It specifies CASSLGLNNEQFF.

The chain recombines TRBV7-8 with TRBJ2-1, with 13 positions matching TRBD2. This CDR3 has 16 amino acids. The V gene's germline CDR1 is SGHVS and CDR2 FQNEAQ. The V and J ends lost 0 bases and 7 bases, in that order; junction bases with no gene match: 3. DNA of the CDR3: TGTGCCAGCAGCTTAGCGCGGACTAGCGGGGGTAATGAGCAGTTCTTC. Protein product: CASSLARTSGGNEQFF.

This clone appeared a single time. The chain recombines TRBV4-3 with TRBJ1-2; maybe TRBD1 (5 bases). The CDR3 is 15 residues long. Trimming stripped 1 base from V and 2 bases from J, with 11 bases between. Germline CDR1 is LGHNA and CDR2 is YSLEER. This CDR3 reads CASSQASGDNYGYTF. The CDR3 coding sequence is TGCGCCAGCAGCCAAGCCTCTGGGGACAACTATGGCTACACCTTC.

The chain employs TRBV6-5 and TRBJ1-1; 7 nucleotides align to TRBD1. The V segment lost 6 bases and the J segment 3 bases; nucleotides outside the gene matches: 10. Germline V gene sequence: CDR1 MNHEY, CDR2 SVGAGI. The CDR3 length is 15 residues. The CDR3 nucleotides are TGTGCCAGCAGGGTGGGACAGCCGGCGTACACTGAAGCTTTCTTT. It translates to CASRVGQPAYTEAFF.

The chain has TRBV6-2 or TRBV6-3 and TRBJ2-7; no firm D call. Trimming pared 2 bases from V and 4 bases from J, leaving 6 bases between. Germline assignment: CDR1 MNHEY and CDR2 SVGEGT. The CDR3 is 12 amino acids. The CDR3 nucleotides are TGTGCCAGCAGTTACGATGGTTACGAGCAGTACTTC. Residues: CASSYDGYEQYF.

The DNA of the CDR3 is TGTGCCAGCAGTCCGAACCCGGTCAGGTTGTATGGCTACACCTTC. Translating gives CASSPNPVRLYGYTF. The chain has TRBV7-9 and TRBJ1-2; D is uncertain. The germline V gene encodes CDR1 SEHNR and CDR2 FQNEAQ (reference sequence). The CDR3 covers 15 residues. Trimming pared 6 bases from V and 5 bases from J, leaving 19 bases between. The variable domain in full, completed from reference TRBV7-9 and TRBJ1-2, reads DTGVSQNPRHKITKRGQNVTFRCDPISEHNRLYWYRQTLGQGPEFLTYFQNEAQLEKSRLLSDRFSAERPKGSFSTLEIQRTEQGDSAMYLCASSPNPVRLYGYTFGSGTRLTVV.

The chain combines TRBV5-1 with TRBJ1-4; tentatively, D is TRBD1 (6 bases). CDR1 SGHRS and CDR2 YFSETQ come from the germline V gene. V dropped 4 bases and J dropped 7 bases, with 17 bases sitting between them. The CDR3 contains 15 residues. The CDR3 nucleotides are TGCGCCAGCAGCACCCAGGGAGGGGGGGGTGAAAAACTGTTTTTT. The encoded protein is CASSTQGGGGEKLFF.

This chain uses TRBV19 with TRBJ2-7; possible D gene TRBD2, 6 bases. This CDR3 spans 15 amino acids. CDR1 is LNHDA, CDR2 SQIVND, per germline (reference sequence). Between the trimmed V and J ends, which lost 1 base and 3 bases, there was a span of 13 bases. CDR3 loop: CASSIVALGGYEQYF. The CDR3 DNA reads TGTGCCAGTAGTATAGTGGCTTTGGGGGGCTACGAGCAGTACTTC.

A few counts support this clone. J is TRBJ1-1 and V is TRBV29-1; no definite D call. V shed 6 bases and J shed 7 bases, with 12 bases lying between them. The CDR3 runs to 11 residues. Looked up from germline, CDR1 is SQVTM and CDR2 is ANQGSEA. CDR3 loop: CSVGPPYEAFF. The CDR3 coding sequence is TGCAGCGTCGGGCCCCCTTATGAAGCTTTCTTT.

This CDR3 reads CATGEGDYGYTF. In nucleotides, the CDR3 is TGTGCCACGGGGGAAGGAGACTATGGCTACACCTTC. This chain uses TRBV5-4 with TRBJ1-2; possibly TRBD1 for D (5 bases). Trimming cost V 9 bases and J 3 bases, with 12 bases left between them. Germline CDR1 is SGHNT and CDR2 is YYREEE (reference sequence). CDR3 size: 12 residues.

This chain joins TRBV19 and TRBJ2-7; D is possibly TRBD2 (5 bases). Germline CDR1 reads LNHDA; CDR2 reads SQIVND (reference sequence). CDR3 length: 13 amino acids. V was trimmed by 3 bases and J by 7 bases, leaving 13 bases between them. CDR3 coding DNA: TGTGCCAGTAGTATGTGGGGATCGGGGGAGCAGTACTTC. This translates into CASSMWGSGEQYF. Variable domain in full (rest from reference TRBV19 and TRBJ2-7): DGGITQSPKYLFRKEGQNVTLSCEQNLNHDAMYWYRQDPGQGLRLIYYSQIVNDFQKGDIAEGYSVSREKKESFPLTVTSAQKNPTAFYLCASSMWGSGEQYFGPGTRLTVT.

Concerning this clone itself: Germline and junction disagree at one end, which may indicate a read error. The rearrangement uses TRBV18 and TRBJ1-2; D unclear. Germline values: CDR1 KGHSH, CDR2 LQKENI. This CDR3 is 14 amino acids long. The CDR3 region has the DNA TGTGCCAGCTCATCTCGAAAAGAAAACTTTGGCTACACCTTC. Protein product: CASSSRKENFGYTF.

The rearrangement links TRBV6-5 to TRBJ2-7; D possibly corresponds to TRBD1 (6 bases). V gave up 5 bases and J gave up 4 bases, with 12 bases separating them. Germline CDR1 MNHEY, CDR2 SVGAGI. This CDR3 contains 13 residues. The CDR3 DNA is TGTGCCAGCAGTACCAGGACAGTTTACGAGCAGTACTTC. This gives the protein CASSTRTVYEQYF.

This rearrangement joins TRBV10-3 to TRBJ2-7; D may be TRBD2 (5 bases). CDR1 is ENHRY, CDR2 SYGVKD, per germline. This CDR3 is 16 amino acids long. Trimming took 5 bases from V and 2 from J, leaving 19 bases between them. CDR3 bases: TGTGCCATCAGTTCACGTGGAGGTTTGGAAGCCTACGAGCAGTACTTC. It codes for CAISSRGGLEAYEQYF.

The rearrangement joins TRBV11-2 to TRBJ2-7, with D possibly TRBD2 on 6 matching bases. Germline loops: CDR1 SGHAT, CDR2 FQNNGV. The V and J ends lost 5 bases and 2 bases respectively, with 13 bases between them. The CDR3 sequence is 14 residues long. The CDR3 protein is CASSPGLSPYEQYF. The DNA of the CDR3 is TGTGCCAGCAGCCCGGGACTTTCACCCTACGAGCAGTACTTC.